This T cell receptor (beta chain) emerged from a study of CD8 T cells in ankylosing spondylitis. Study findings and constraints: Significant enrichment of disease-linked clones was reportedly seen in matched ankylosing spondylitis synovial fluid. With a CD8+ phenotype, disease-linked clones were relatively rare in peripheral blood. Ankylosing spondylitis blood appeared to carry a characteristic TCR beta motif of roughly 8 highly homologous variants.

Germline V gene sequence: CDR1 MGHDK, CDR2 SYGVNS. V lost 4 bases and J 3 bases, leaving 14 bases between the germline ends. This CDR3 region has 15 residues. This clonotype has only a few counts. Its matching antigen is unknown. TCRdb fed the 5' RACE reads into MiXCR, producing one record per CDR3 protein. The sample lists some 450,000 distinct CDR3 sequences, over 15% occurring once. Sequenced input: blood, either unsorted or a sorted T cell fraction (not recorded which). The chain joins TRBV25-1 to TRBJ2-3, with D hard to call. The clonotype originates from a male donor with ankylosing spondylitis. CDR3 DNA sequence: TGTGCCAGCAGTGCACCTTCCGCAGGTACAGATACGCAGTATTTT. This gives the protein CASSAPSAGTDTQYF.